The table lists the clone carrying this T cell receptor (beta chain) with a few counts. Its specificity is unknown. The study reverse transcribed the entire isolated RNA, so it sequenced expressed TCRB transcripts. Using immunoSEQ multiplex PCR, the repertoire was profiled, and TCRdb retains in-frame clones only, with some absent. The sample has about 270,000 clones; approximately 15% are singletons. These data are taken from a study of beta chain features in type 1 diabetes. Whole-study results and caveats: VDJ junctions sequenced from type 1 diabetes patients showed fewer insertions and more deletions. For Type 1 diabetes patients, all four CD4+ subsets carried TCRB CDR3s that were moderately but significantly shorter. No resolution was reached here on whether HLA type influences TCRB rearrangement.

The ends lost 2 bases at V and 4 bases at J; junction bases unmatched: 7. CDR1 is SGHTA and CDR2 is FQGNSA in the germline V gene. The CDR3 loop spans 15 amino acids. The chain links TRBV7-2 to TRBJ1-2; 7 bases agree with TRBD1. The specimen was naive CD4+ T cells from blood. The TCR sequence derives from a man between 25 and 39 years old with type 1 diabetes. The CDR3 DNA reads TGTGCCAGCAGCTTATTAGGTCGGGACAGCTATGGCTACACCTTC. This gives the protein CASSLLGRDSYGYTF.